These 18 T cell receptor beta chains were all obtained from the same sample, sequenced in a study of tumor-infiltrating lymphocytes in primary liver carcinoma. The template, roughly 0.45 ug total RNA, yielded TCR beta cDNA made with a constant-region primer. Sequencing libraries for TCR beta derived from three nested multiplex PCR rounds that used slightly modified ARM-PCR. With TRBV1-TRBV30 forward primers and a C-beta reverse primer, the first two PCR rounds were run for around 10 cycles each. TCRdb re-called the multiplex PCR reads with MiXCR, one entry per CDR3 protein. The table lists around 100,000 distinct CDR3 sequences, approximately 68% of them singletons. Co-extraction yielded RNA and DNA from around 20-30 mg of unsorted bulk tissue. Material for sequencing was liver tumor tissue from sampling region 5. Stated subset: tumor region T5, tumor centre. The receptors were sampled from a woman aged 60-70 years with primary liver carcinoma and hepatitis B virus infection.

The rearrangement uses TRBV18 and TRBJ2-5; 9 bases map to TRBD1. From germline, CDR1 is KGHSH and CDR2 LQKENI. This CDR3 comprises 14 residues. V was clipped by 6 bases and J by 5 bases; unmatched bases: 7. The CDR3 sequence: CASSLRDRVETQYF. In nucleotides, the CDR3 is TGTGCCAGCTCCCTCCGGGACAGGGTGGAGACCCAGTACTTC.

Turning to this clonotype: A much larger clone sits a single nucleotide away, making a read error possible. The J gene is TRBJ2-1, the V gene TRBV7-8, with 8 bases that match TRBD2. CDR1 is SGHVS, CDR2 FQNEAQ, per germline. After removal of 5 bases from V and 7 bases from J, the junction contained 13 bases not matched to a gene. The CDR3 is made up of 16 amino acids. CDR3 coding DNA: TGTGCCAGCAGCCTCCTGAGCGGGAGAATGGGAAATGAGCAGTTCTTC. Translated, it gives CASSLLSGRMGNEQFF.

Notes on this clonotype: A much larger clone lies one base from this, so it may be a read error. The V gene is TRBV5-1, the J gene TRBJ2-1, with a weak D call TRBD2 (6 bases). CDR3 length equals 13 residues. Germline CDR1 is SGHRS and CDR2 is YFSETQ. The CDR3 DNA sequence: TGCGCCAGCATCTTGGGGGGTAATCCTGAGCAGTTCTTC. Amino acid sequence: CASILGGNPEQFF. Supplemented by reference TRBV5-1 and TRBJ2-1, the full variable domain reads KAGVTQTPRYLIKTRGQQVTLSCSPISGHRSVSWYQQTPGQGLQFLFEYFSETQRNKGNFPGRFSGRQFSNSRSEMNVSTLELGDSALYLCASILGGNPEQFFGPGTRLTVL.

The rearrangement joins TRBV5-1 to TRBJ2-7; possible D gene TRBD2, 6 bases. There are 15 residues in the CDR3. The V end lost 9 bases, the J end lost 4 bases, and 23 bases lay between the germline ends. The germline V gene encodes CDR1 SGHRS and CDR2 YFSETQ. The CDR3 region has the DNA TGCGCCACGAGGGCGGAACCGGGACTCGCTTACGAGCAGTACTTC. It specifies CATRAEPGLAYEQYF.

This clonotype was seen once. This sequence joins TRBV11-2 and TRBJ2-1, with 9 bases identical to TRBD1. The germline CDR1 and CDR2 sequences are SGHAT and FQNNGV. The J segment lost 9 bases and the V segment lost 2 bases, leaving 14 bases of the junction unmatched. The CDR3 spans 17 residues. The CDR3 reads CASSLTFGQGYRGEQFF. In DNA form, the CDR3 reads TGTGCCAGCAGCTTAACCTTCGGACAGGGGTACAGAGGTGAGCAGTTCTTC.

This sequence joins TRBV3-1 and TRBJ1-2; D not resolved. The CDR3 extends over 12 amino acids. V was clipped by 4 bases and J by 4 bases, with 7 bases between them. In germline, CDR1 is LGHDT, CDR2 YNNKEL (reference sequence). The CDR3 region has the DNA TGTGCCAGCAGCCGGACCGTCTATGGCTACACCTTC. Residues: CASSRTVYGYTF.

This clonotype was seen a single time. This CDR3 is missing its conserved last phenylalanine or tryptophan, likely due to a read error. Because the CDR3's place on the DNA is in doubt, the DNA is left out and the CDR3 is given as listed by TCRdb. The chain has TRBV28 and TRBJ2-1. The CDR3 comprises 11 residues, both ends counted. Per germline, CDR1 MDHEN and CDR2 SYDVKM. The CDR3 reads CASALVHERFL.

As for this clonotype: Its ends do not fully match the called genes, so a read error is possible. CDR3 DNA: TGCATCAGCAGCTTAGGCACTTACAGCGGAAATGAGCAGTTCTTC. Translation: CISSLGTYSGNEQFF. This chain joins TRBV11-2 and TRBJ2-1; D is perhaps TRBD2 (5 bases). Germline lookup yields CDR1 SGHAT and CDR2 FQNNGV. The CDR3 consists of 15 residues.

The rearrangement joins TRBV21-1 to TRBJ1-5. TRBV21-1 is reported as a pseudogene. The CDR3 loop spans 14 amino acids. In DNA form, the CDR3 reads TGTGCCAGTATCAATGGGTTAAGGAGTCAGCCCCAGCATTTT. It encodes CASINGLRSQPQHF.

This clonotype was recorded at least ten times. V is TRBV28 and J is TRBJ1-2, with TRBD1 matching over 8 bases. The V gene end was trimmed by 5 bases and the J gene end by 6 bases; junction bases not matched to a gene: 5. Germline CDR1 MDHEN, CDR2 SYDVKM. CDR3 length equals 13 residues. CDR3 residues: CASSRTGIDGYTF. The CDR3 region has the DNA TGTGCCAGCAGTCGGACAGGGATTGATGGCTACACCTTC.

As concerns this clonotype: Compared with germline, one end of the junction differs, possibly owing to a read error. This chain connects TRBV28 to TRBJ2-6; D might be TRBD1 or TRBD2, each matching 5 bases. The CDR3 has 15 amino acids. From germline, CDR1 is MDHEN and CDR2 SYDVKM. CDR3 protein: CASTAPLSGANVMTF. The CDR3 DNA is TGTGCCAGCACGGCACCGCTCTCCGGGGCCAACGTCATGACTTTC.

The genes are TRBV11-2 and TRBJ2-3; 14 bases map to TRBD2. V lost 7 bases, J lost 0 bases, and 9 bases stayed unmatched. The CDR3 is made up of 18 amino acids. Germline-derived CDR1 and CDR2 are SGHAT and FQNNGV. The CDR3 coding sequence is TGTGCCAGCATCACGGGGACTAGCGGGAGATGGAGCACAGATACGCAGTATTTT. It encodes CASITGTSGRWSTDTQYF.

In the case of this clonotype: This could be a read error, since a much larger clone is one nucleotide away. The chain employs TRBV6-1 and TRBJ2-4; D is possibly TRBD1 (8 bases). The length of the CDR3 is 11 residues. CDR1 and CDR2 (germline): MNHNS, SASEGT. V was clipped by 8 bases and J by 12 bases, with 14 bases between them. The CDR3 DNA is TGTGCCAGCCACAGGGGGGGCACTCAGTACTTC. This translates into CASHRGGTQYF.

This clonotype was observed once. This CDR3 is missing its conserved last phenylalanine or tryptophan, likely due to a read error. The DNA is left out, because the CDR3 cannot be placed on it with certainty; the CDR3 is given as TCRdb lists it. The gene calls are TRBV11-3 and TRBJ2-1; the DNA was not used to check the table's D call, TRBD2. In germline, CDR1 is SGHNT, CDR2 YENEEA. The CDR3 length equals 15 residues, ends included. CDR3 sequence reads: CASSLGISGKLEQFL.

In nucleotides, the CDR3 is TGTGCCAGTAGCAGGAGACTGGTGGGAGGGCTGGGGGATGAGCAGTTCTTC. Encoded protein: CASSRRLVGGLGDEQFF. The chain combines TRBV11-2 with TRBJ2-1; TRBD2 agrees at 7 bases. The germline gives CDR1 SGHAT, CDR2 FQNNGV. The trim removed 9 bases at V and 8 bases at J, leaving 22 bases unmatched. The CDR3 loop spans 17 amino acids.

In this sample, this clonotype is medium-sized. The chain is built from TRBV11-2 and TRBJ2-5; D is perhaps TRBD2 (5 bases). Trimming removed 1 base at V and 4 bases at J, with 16 bases between. CDR1 and CDR2 (germline): SGHAT, FQNNGV. The CDR3 spans 16 residues. CDR3 in DNA: TGTGCCAGCAGCTTAGGATTTTCACCCAGCGGAGAGACCCAGTACTTC. It translates to CASSLGFSPSGETQYF.

Worth noting for this clonotype: One base away lies a much larger clone, so this may be a sequencing read error. The chain links TRBV10-3 to TRBJ2-1; a possible D gene is TRBD2 (6 bases). V lost 0 bases and J lost 0, with 18 bases in between. The V gene's germline CDR1 is ENHRY and CDR2 SYGVKD. CDR3 length: 19 amino acids. The CDR3 DNA reads TGTGCCATCAGTGAGTCAAGGCGGGAACAGATCAGCTCCTACAATGAGCAGTTCTTC. Translation: CAISESRREQISSYNEQFF.

Note on this clonotype: At one of its ends the junction is not consistent with the germline gene, which may arise from a read error. This chain joins TRBV11-3 and TRBJ2-3; D might be TRBD2 (5 bases). CDR3 length: 17 amino acids. The germline V gene encodes CDR1 SGHNT and CDR2 YENEEA. CDR3 protein: CASSPTQAAVGRDTQYF. The CDR3, as DNA: TGTGCCAGCAGCCCGACCCAAGCGGCCGTTGGCAGAGATACGCAATATTTT.